Sequencing of this T cell receptor (beta chain) was carried out in a study of T cell responses to AZD1222 COVID-19 vaccine. TCRdb's table, derived via immunoSEQ multiplex PCR, lists solely in-frame clones and lacks some. The sample carries 35,000 to 50,000 clones, 80% recorded once. The CDR3 loop spans 13 amino acids. Trimming removed 10 bases from V and 7 bases from J, with 14 bases in between. The V gene's germline CDR1 is SNHLY and CDR2 FYNNEI. This sequence was found in an adult who received the MenACWY meningococcal vaccine as a control. V usage is TRBV2 and J usage is TRBJ1-6; TRBD1 is a possible D gene (5 bases). This material consisted of peripheral blood, taken 28 days after the second dose of the MenACWY control vaccine. The CDR3 region is CAILPGPNSPLHF. The CDR3 bases are TGTGCCATACTTCCGGGGCCAAATTCACCCCTCCACTTT.